These T cell receptor beta chains were read from a single sample in a study of T cells in Graves' hyperthyroidism and ophthalmopathy. TCRdb reanalysed the multiplex PCR reads using MiXCR and keeps one entry per CDR3 protein. The top ten hold 47% of the sample, which has approximately 570,000 distinct CDR3 sequences, 15% to 20% seen once. Material for sequencing was blood. These receptors originate from a man aged 40-50 years with Graves' ophthalmopathy. Both conserved end residues are part of each CDR3.

j_call v_call cdr3_aa
TRBJ2-5 TRBV7-8 CASSNPLAQYF
TRBJ2-7 TRBV11-2 CATSTSQTLEQYF
TRBJ2-7 TRBV5-6 CASSLGLARSSYEQYF
TRBJ2-5 TRBV7-3 CASSPNSGRMGETQYF
TRBJ2-3 TRBV7-8 CASSPPSGSTDTQYF
TRBJ2-1 TRBV6-2/TRBV6-3 CATRRGTNEQFF
TRBJ2-7 TRBV28 CASRPVSSYEQYF
TRBJ2-5 TRBV28 CASSPWQGETQYF
TRBJ2-5 TRBV28 CASSLYSGVSYF
TRBJ1-2 TRBV12-3/TRBV12-4 CASSSFQGQGGYGYTF
TRBJ2-5 TRBV12-3/TRBV12-4 CASTGGQETQYF
TRBJ2-3 TRBV7-9 CASRRPGLAGSDTQYF
TRBJ2-1 TRBV5-1 CASSLGLAGNYNEQFF
TRBJ1-2 TRBV7-9 CASSPSSGGFYGYTF
TRBJ2-1 TRBV5-8 CASSSTAREEQFF
TRBJ2-7 TRBV5-5 CASSWTGLSYEQYF
TRBJ1-1 TRBV20-1 CSARLAVEAFF
TRBJ1-1 TRBV2 CASNLDKGRGTEAFF
TRBJ2-2 TRBV9 CASSTSPGTINTGELFF
TRBJ1-2 TRBV27 CASSSQGGNCGYTF
TRBJ2-3 TRBV15 CATSRGEGASTDTQYF
TRBJ1-5 TRBV2 CASSEQGSINNQPQHF
TRBJ2-1 TRBV24-1 CATSDLGSSYNEQFF
TRBJ2-3 TRBV5-1 CASSPSGGPSDTQYF
TRBJ1-6 TRBV3-1 CASSTNRVDNSPLHF
TRBJ2-7 TRBV7-3 CASSLSGGRGDEQYF
TRBJ2-1 TRBV4-3 CASSQVYRGTRPHNEQFF
TRBJ2-3 TRBV6-1 CASSKGRGSTDTQYF
TRBJ1-6 TRBV12-3/TRBV12-4 CASSLTGDSPLHF
TRBJ2-1 TRBV20-1 CSARDYSRGAGFSYNEQFF
TRBJ2-5 TRBV19 CASSIDWMETQYF
TRBJ2-4 TRBV3-1 CASSQDPQPNIQYF
TRBJ2-7 TRBV6-2/TRBV6-3 CASSYDLSYEQYF
TRBJ2-7 TRBV7-9 CASSPGARYEQYF
TRBJ2-1 TRBV6-2/TRBV6-3 CASSWGRGWGDEQFF
TRBJ1-1 TRBV5-1 CASSLKEGGNTEAFF
TRBJ2-1 TRBV18 CASSPTGTSLQEQFF
TRBJ1-5 TRBV7-9 CASSATGVGNQPQHF
TRBJ2-5 TRBV6-2/TRBV6-3 CASSFEKRGAGETQYF
TRBJ2-1 TRBV7-2 CASSTRGLGYNEQFF
TRBJ2-3 TRBV4-2 CASSHSGLAGTDTQYF
TRBJ1-1 TRBV19 CASSISLGTEAFF
TRBJ1-2 TRBV2 CASNGGLNYGYTF
TRBJ2-2 TRBV5-8 CASSQDGRVGGGELFF
TRBJ2-1 TRBV20-1 CSADRDTQGLEQFF
TRBJ1-6 TRBV20-1 CSAPDRGLNSPLHF
TRBJ2-6 TRBV7-3 CASSFGLAGANALTF
TRBJ1-4 TRBV3-1 CASSHFRGTTNEKLFF
TRBJ2-1 TRBV15 CATSGSGRAGGNEQFF
TRBJ2-7 TRBV24-1 CATSDGGREEQYF
TRBJ2-5 TRBV12-3/TRBV12-4 CASSWTGAGVQETQYF
TRBJ2-1 TRBV7-3 CASSSDESSYNEQFF
TRBJ2-3 TRBV19 CASSITVQSTDTQYF
TRBJ2-2 TRBV5-1 CASSSGQGTTGELFF
TRBJ2-1 TRBV20-1 CSVYGLAVNEQFF
TRBJ2-7 TRBV4-1 CASSQGGTGNSYEQYF
TRBJ1-5 TRBV12-5 CATAAGGNQPQHF